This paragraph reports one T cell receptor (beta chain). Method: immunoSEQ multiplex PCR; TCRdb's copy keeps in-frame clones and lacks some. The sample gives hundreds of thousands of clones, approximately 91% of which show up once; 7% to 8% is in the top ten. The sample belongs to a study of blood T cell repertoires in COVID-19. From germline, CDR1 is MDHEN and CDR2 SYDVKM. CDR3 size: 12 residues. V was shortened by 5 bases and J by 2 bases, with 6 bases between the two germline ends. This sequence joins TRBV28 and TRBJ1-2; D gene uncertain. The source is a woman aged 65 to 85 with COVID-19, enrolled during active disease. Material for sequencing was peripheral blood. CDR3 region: CASSVSNYGYTF. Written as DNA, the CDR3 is TGTGCCAGCAGTGTCTCCAACTATGGCTACACCTTC.